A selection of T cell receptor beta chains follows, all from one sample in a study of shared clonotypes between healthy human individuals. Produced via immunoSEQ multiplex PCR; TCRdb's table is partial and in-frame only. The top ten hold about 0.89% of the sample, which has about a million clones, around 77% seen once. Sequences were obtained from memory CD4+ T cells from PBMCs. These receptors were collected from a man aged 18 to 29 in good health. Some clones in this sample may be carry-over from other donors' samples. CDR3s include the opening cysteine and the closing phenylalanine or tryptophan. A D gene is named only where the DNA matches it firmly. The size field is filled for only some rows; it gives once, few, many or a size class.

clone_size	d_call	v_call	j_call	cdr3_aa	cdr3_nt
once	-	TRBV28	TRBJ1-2	CASSFQGVLYGYTF	TGTGCCAGCAGTTTTCAGGGCGTCCTCTATGGCTACACCTTC
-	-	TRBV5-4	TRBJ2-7	CASSLASGVPYEQYF	TGTGCCAGCAGCTTGGCCTCAGGGGTCCCCTACGAGCAGTACTTC
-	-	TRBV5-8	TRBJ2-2	CASSLVGEPGELFF	TGTGCCAGCAGCTTGGTAGGCGAGCCCGGGGAGCTGTTTTTT
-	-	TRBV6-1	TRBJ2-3	CASSGLVGSPTDTQYF	TGTGCCAGCAGTGGCCTAGTGGGGTCCCCTACAGATACGCAGTATTTT
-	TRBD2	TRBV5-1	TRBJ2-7	CASSKIAGSDEQYF	TGCGCCAGCAGTAAGATAGCGGGAAGCGACGAGCAGTACTTC
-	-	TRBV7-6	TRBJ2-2	CASSSQTAANTGELFF	TGTGCCAGCAGCTCGCAGACAGCCGCGAACACCGGGGAGCTGTTTTTT
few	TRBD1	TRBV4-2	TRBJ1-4	CASSQVRQGDEKLFF	TGTGCCAGCAGCCAAGTAAGACAGGGCGATGAAAAACTGTTTTTT
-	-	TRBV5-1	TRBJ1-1	CASSFGQTLNTEAFF	TGCGCCAGCAGCTTCGGACAGACTCTGAACACTGAAGCTTTCTTT
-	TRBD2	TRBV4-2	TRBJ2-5	CASSLGLTEMYQETQYF	TGTGCCAGCAGCCTGGGACTAACCGAAATGTACCAAGAGACCCAGTACTTC
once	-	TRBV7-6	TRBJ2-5	CASSLAKGFLGETQYF	TGTGCCAGCAGCTTAGCCAAGGGGTTTTTGGGGGAGACCCAGTACTTC
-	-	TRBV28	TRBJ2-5	CASRNTGFLTQYF	TGTGCCAGCAGGAATACCGGGTTTCTGACCCAGTACTTC
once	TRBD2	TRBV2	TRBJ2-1	CASNGKTSGRDNEQFF	TGTGCCAGCAACGGAAAGACTAGCGGGAGAGACAATGAGCAGTTCTTC
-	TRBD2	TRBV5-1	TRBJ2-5	CASSPGLAEETQYF	TGCGCCAGCAGCCCAGGACTAGCGGAAGAGACCCAGTACTTC
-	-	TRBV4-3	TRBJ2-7	CASSQVAGTYEQYF	TGCGCCAGCAGCCAAGTTGCGGGGACCTACGAGCAGTACTTC
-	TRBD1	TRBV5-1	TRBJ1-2	CASSLEGQGGGYTF	TGCGCCAGCAGCTTGGAAGGACAGGGTGGCGGCTACACCTTC
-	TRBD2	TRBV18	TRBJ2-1	CASSPLAGEGNEQFF	TGTGCCAGCTCCCCACTAGCGGGAGAGGGAAATGAGCAGTTCTTC
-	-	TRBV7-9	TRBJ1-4	CASSLYGGAEKLFF	TGTGCCAGCAGCTTATACGGGGGCGCGGAAAAACTGTTTTTT
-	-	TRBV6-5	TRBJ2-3	CASKGATDTQYF	TGTGCCAGCAAGGGCGCCACAGATACGCAGTATTTT
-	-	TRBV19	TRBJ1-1	CASTPFMPRGEGTEAFF	TGTGCCAGTACCCCCTTCATGCCCAGGGGTGAGGGGACTGAAGCTTTCTTT
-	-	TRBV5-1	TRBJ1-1	CASSRGQNTEAFF	TGCGCCAGCAGCCGCGGACAGAACACTGAAGCTTTCTTT
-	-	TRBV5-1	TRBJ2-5	CASSEGRQETQYF	TGCGCCAGCAGCGAGGGAAGACAAGAGACCCAGTACTTC
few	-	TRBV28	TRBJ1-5	CASSFTLNQPQHF	TGTGCCAGCAGTTTCACTCTCAATCAGCCCCAGCATTTT
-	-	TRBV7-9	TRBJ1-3	CASSAPPGNTIYF	TGTGCCAGCAGCGCCCCCCCCGGAAACACCATATATTTT
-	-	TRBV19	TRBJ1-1	CASSMEHRLMNTEAFF	TGTGCCAGTAGTATGGAACACAGGCTTATGAACACTGAAGCTTTCTTT
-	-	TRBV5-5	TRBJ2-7	CASSLSGSTTTYEQYF	TGTGCCAGCAGCTTGTCGGGCAGCACCACAACCTACGAGCAGTACTTC
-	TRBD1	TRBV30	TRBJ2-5	CAWSGTGEETQYF	TGTGCCTGGAGTGGGACAGGGGAGGAGACCCAGTACTTC
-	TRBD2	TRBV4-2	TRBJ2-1	CASSQGTSGANEQFF	TGTGCCAGCAGCCAAGGGACTAGCGGAGCTAATGAGCAGTTCTTC
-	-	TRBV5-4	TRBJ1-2	CASSLDRANYGYTF	TGTGCCAGCAGCTTGGACAGAGCTAACTATGGCTACACCTTC
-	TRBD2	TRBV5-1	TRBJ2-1	CASSLVGSSGNEQFF	TGCGCCAGCAGCTTGGTGGGATCTAGCGGTAATGAGCAGTTCTTC
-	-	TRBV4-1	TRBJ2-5	CAPKQNKYQETQYF	TGCGCCCCCAAGCAGAACAAGTACCAAGAGACCCAGTACTTC
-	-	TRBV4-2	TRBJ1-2	CASSQPLHKGGGYGYTF	TGTGCCAGCAGCCAACCCCTCCACAAAGGGGGAGGCTATGGCTACACCTTC